These T cell receptor beta chains were read from a single sample in a study of T cell repertoires in cytomegalovirus infection. TCRdb re-derived calls from the reads in MiXCR, one entry per CDR3 protein. The sample has hundreds of thousands of distinct CDR3 sequences; around 31% are singletons. For these receptors, no antigen is known. This material consisted of cultured PBMCs, taken from culture after CMV antigen stimulation. The receptors come from a human donor in good health (CMV status not recorded). Some clones in this sample may be carry-over from other donors' samples. Each CDR3 is given without its conserved first and last residue.

j_call v_call cdr3_aa
TRBJ2-7 TRBV18 ASSPGSNTYEQY
TRBJ1-5 TRBV20-1 SARDQGSGNQPQH
TRBJ2-1 TRBV4-1 ASSQDGAQGKGYNEQF
TRBJ1-5 TRBV6-2/TRBV6-3 ASRKSIGGSDQPQH
TRBJ1-6 TRBV7-2 ASSFRGRDSPLH
TRBJ2-1 TRBV7-4 ASSLEGDRVSYNEQF
TRBJ1-3 TRBV12-3/TRBV12-4 ASSPYSGFANTIY
TRBJ2-7 TRBV7-2 ASSLASGQGYEQY
TRBJ2-1 TRBV7-8 ASKQPGGTASYNEQF
TRBJ2-2 TRBV6-6 ASRWEVRRELF